This T cell receptor beta chain was captured by sequencing in a study of blood T cell repertoires in COVID-19. For the study at large: Some COVID-19 samples were acute and others convalescent; all came from the United States, Italy and Spain.

In terms of age and location, participants ranged from roughly 18 to 100 years and lived in about 25 US areas. Authors' analysis steps: By means of reference gene primer amplification, nucleated cell counts were estimated. Method: immunoSEQ multiplex PCR; TCRdb's copy keeps in-frame clones and lacks some. V and J calls and clone size come straight from that table; D and trimming were deduced from the DNA. The sample lists approximately 160,000 clones, around four fifths occurring once. The CDR3 is 16 residues long. Trimming pared 1 base from V and 8 bases from J, leaving 20 bases between. The V gene's germline CDR1 is SGHAT and CDR2 FQNNGV.

The chain couples TRBV11-2 to TRBJ1-2; TRBD1 is a possible D gene (5 bases). This receptor was taken from a woman in her forties or fifties in a cohort exposed to, infected with or recovered from COVID-19 (not recorded which). Sequencing was performed on PBMCs or T cells enriched from blood (not recorded which). The CDR3 nucleotides are TGTGCCAGCAGCTTAGGGGCCCGGGACTCATCGAACGGCTACACCTTC. This sequence encodes CASSLGARDSSNGYTF.